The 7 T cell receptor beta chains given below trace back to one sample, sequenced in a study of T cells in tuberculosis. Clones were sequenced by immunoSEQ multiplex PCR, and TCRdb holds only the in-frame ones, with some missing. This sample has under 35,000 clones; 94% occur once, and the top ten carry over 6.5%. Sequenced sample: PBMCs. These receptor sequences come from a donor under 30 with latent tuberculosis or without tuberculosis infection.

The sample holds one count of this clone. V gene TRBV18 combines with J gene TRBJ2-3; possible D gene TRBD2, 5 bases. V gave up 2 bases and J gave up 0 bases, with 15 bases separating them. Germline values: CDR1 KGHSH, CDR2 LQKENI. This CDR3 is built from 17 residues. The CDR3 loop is CASSPILATASTDTQYF. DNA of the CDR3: TGTGCCAGCTCACCAATTCTAGCCACAGCTAGCACAGATACGCAGTATTTT.

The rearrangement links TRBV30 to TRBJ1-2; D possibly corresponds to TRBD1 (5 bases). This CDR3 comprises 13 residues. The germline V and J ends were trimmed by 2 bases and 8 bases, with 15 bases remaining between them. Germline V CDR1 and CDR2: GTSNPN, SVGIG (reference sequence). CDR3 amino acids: CAWSPQGGYGYTF. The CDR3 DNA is TGTGCCTGGAGTCCGCAGGGAGGTTACGGCTACACCTTC.

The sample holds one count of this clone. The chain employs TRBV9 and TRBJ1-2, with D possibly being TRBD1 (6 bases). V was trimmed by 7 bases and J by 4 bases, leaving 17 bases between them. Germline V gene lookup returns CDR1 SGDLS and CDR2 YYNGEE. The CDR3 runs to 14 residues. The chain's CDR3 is CASGPSGRGYGYTF. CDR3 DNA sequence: TGTGCCAGCGGGCCCTCGGGCAGGGGCTATGGCTACACCTTC.

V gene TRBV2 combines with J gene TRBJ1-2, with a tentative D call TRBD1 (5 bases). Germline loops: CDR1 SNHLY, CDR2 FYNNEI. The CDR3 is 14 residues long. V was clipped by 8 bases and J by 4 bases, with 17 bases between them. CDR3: CASVSRGESYGYTF. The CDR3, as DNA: TGTGCCAGCGTTTCCCGGGGGGAGAGCTATGGCTACACCTTC.

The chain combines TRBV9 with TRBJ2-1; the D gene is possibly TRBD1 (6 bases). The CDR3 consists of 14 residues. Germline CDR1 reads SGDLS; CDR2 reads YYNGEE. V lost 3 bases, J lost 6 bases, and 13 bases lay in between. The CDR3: CASSERTELNEQFF. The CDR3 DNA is TGTGCCAGCAGCGAGAGGACAGAACTCAATGAGCAGTTCTTC. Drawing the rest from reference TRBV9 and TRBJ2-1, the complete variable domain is DSGVTQTPKHLITATGQRVTLRCSPRSGDLSVYWYQQSLDQGLQFLIQYYNGEERAKGNILERFSAQQFPDLHSELNLSSLELGDSALYFCASSERTELNEQFFGPGTRLTVL.

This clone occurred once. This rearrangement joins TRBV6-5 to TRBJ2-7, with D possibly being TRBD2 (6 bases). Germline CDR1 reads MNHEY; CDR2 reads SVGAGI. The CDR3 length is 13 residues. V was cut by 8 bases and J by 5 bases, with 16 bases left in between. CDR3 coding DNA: TGTGCCAGCCGGCGGGGCAGAGAACACGAGCAGTACTTC. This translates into CASRRGREHEQYF.

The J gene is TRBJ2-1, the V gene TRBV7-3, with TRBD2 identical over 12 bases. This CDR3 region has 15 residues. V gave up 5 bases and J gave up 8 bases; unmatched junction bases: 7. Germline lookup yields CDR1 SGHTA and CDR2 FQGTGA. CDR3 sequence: CASSRLAGGRDEQFF. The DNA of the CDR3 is TGTGCCAGCAGCCGCCTAGCGGGAGGGCGCGATGAGCAGTTCTTC. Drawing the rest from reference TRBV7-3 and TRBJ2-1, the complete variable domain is GAGVSQTPSNKVTEKGKYVELRCDPISGHTALYWYRQSLGQGPEFLIYFQGTGAADDSGLPNDRFFAVRPEGSVSTLKIQRTERGDSAVYLCASSRLAGGRDEQFFGPGTRLTVL.